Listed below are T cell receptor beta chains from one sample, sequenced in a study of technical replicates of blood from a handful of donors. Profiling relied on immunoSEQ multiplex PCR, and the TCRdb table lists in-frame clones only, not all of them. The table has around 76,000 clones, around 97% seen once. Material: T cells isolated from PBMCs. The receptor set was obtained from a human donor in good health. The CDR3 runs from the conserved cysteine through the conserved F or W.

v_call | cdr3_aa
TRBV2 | CASSDWAGGTTNEKLFF
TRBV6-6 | CASSPKATGNYGYTF
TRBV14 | CASSRTGRNEKLFF
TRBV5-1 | CASSPQGGRTGELFF
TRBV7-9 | CASSSGVFSTDTQYF
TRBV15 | CATSAGGIGRERDEQFF
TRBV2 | CASTPLDSSLYEQYF
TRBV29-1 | CSGYGLAGGPVYNEQFF
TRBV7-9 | CASSLAQAATDTQYF
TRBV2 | CASSEAGVQGVEQYF
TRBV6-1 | CASSEDEQGNTIYF
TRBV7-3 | CASSLGSGGAYEQYF
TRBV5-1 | CASSLAVAGNEKLFF
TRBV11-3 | CASSLPGGGEEKLFF
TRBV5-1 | CASSLRQGSDTEAFF
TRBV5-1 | CASSLGQWDSRDEKLFF
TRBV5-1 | CASSPTYNSPLHF
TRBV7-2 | CASSSRTGSGSYEQYF
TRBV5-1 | CASSLASRPGDTEAFF
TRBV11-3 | CASSRRGGSSYEQYF
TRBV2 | CASSGGGPAVLYYGYTF
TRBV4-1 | CASSPSGGPGQPQHF